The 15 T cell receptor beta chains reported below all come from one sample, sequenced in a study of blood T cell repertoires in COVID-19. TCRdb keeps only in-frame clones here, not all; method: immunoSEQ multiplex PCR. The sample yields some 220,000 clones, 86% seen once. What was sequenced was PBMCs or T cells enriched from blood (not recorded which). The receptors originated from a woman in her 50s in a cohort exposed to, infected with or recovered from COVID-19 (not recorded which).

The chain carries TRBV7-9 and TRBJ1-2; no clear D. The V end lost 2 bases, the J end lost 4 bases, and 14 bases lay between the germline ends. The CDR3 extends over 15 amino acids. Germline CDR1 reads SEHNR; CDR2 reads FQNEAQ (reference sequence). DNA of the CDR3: TGTGCCAGCAGCTTAAACCCGGAGAGGAGCTATGGCTACACCTTC. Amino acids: CASSLNPERSYGYTF.

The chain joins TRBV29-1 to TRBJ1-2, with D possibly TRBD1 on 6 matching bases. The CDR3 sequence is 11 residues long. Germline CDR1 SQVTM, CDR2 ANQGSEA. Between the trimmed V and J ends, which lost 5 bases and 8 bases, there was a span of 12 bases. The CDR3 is CSVYVQGGYTF. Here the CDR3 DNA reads TGCAGCGTTTACGTTCAGGGGGGCTACACCTTC. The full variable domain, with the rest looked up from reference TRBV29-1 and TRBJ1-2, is SAVISQKPSRDICQRGTSLTIQCQVDSQVTMMFWYRQQPGQSLTLIATANQGSEATYESGFVIDKFPISRPNLTFSTLTVSNMSPEDSSIYLCSVYVQGGYTFGSGTRLTVV.

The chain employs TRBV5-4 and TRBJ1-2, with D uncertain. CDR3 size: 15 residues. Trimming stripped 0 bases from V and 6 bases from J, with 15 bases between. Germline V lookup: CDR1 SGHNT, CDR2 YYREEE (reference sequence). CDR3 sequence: CASSLVRGSTDGYTF. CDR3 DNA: TGTGCCAGCAGCTTGGTTCGGGGTTCGACGGATGGCTACACCTTC.

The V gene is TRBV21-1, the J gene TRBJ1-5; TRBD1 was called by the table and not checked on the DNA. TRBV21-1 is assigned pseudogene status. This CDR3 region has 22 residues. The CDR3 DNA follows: TGTGCCAGCAGCAAAGCTGGGGGACACATCAATTGCCAGGGTCTGGCAATTCAGCCCCAGCATTTT. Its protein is CASSKAGGHINCQGLAIQPQHF.

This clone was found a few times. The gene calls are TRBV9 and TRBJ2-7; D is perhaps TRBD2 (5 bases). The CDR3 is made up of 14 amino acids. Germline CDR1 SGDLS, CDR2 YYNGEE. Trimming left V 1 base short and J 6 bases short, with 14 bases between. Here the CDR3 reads CASSVQDRGGEQYF. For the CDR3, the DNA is TGTGCCAGCAGCGTACAGGACCGGGGTGGCGAGCAGTACTTC.

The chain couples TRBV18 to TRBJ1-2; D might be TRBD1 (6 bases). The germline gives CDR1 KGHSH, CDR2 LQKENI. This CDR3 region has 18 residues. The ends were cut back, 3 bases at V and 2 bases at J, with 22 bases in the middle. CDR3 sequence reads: CASSPPRTAALGNYGYTF. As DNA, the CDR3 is TGTGCCAGCTCACCCCCCCGGACAGCCGCCCTTGGGAACTATGGCTACACCTTC.

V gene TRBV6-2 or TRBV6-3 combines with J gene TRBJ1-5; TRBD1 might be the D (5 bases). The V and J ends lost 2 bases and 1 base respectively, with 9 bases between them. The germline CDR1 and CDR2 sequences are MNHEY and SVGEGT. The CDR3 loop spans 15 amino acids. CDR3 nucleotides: TGTGCCAGCAGTTACCCTTCAGGGAGCAATCAGCCCCAGCATTTT. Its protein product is CASSYPSGSNQPQHF.

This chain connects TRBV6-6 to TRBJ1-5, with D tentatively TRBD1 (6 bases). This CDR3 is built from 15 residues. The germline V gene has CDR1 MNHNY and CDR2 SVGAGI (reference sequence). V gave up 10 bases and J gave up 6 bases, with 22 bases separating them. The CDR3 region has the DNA TGTGCCACCAAAAACCGGGACAATCCTTCTCAGCCCCAGCATTTT. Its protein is CATKNRDNPSQPQHF.

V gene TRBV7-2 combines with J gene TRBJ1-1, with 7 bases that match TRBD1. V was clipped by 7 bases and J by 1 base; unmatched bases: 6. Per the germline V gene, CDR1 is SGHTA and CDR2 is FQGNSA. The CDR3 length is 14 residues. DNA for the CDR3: TGTGCCAGCAAGACGGACAGGCAGAACACTGAAGCTTTCTTT. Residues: CASKTDRQNTEAFF.

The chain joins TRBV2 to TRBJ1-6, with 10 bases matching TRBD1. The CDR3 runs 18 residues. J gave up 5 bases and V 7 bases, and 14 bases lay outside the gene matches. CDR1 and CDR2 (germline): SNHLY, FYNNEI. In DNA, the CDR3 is TGTGCCAGCACCCTAAGGGGACAGGGGCAACGAGATAATTCACCCCTCCACTTT. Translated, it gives CASTLRGQGQRDNSPLHF.

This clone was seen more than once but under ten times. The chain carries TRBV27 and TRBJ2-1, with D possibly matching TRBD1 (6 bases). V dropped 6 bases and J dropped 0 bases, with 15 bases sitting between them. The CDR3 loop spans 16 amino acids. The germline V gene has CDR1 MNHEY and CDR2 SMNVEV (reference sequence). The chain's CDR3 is CASRHNTGSSYNEQFF. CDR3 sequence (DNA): TGTGCCAGCAGACATAATACAGGGAGCTCCTACAATGAGCAGTTCTTC.

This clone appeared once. CDR3 protein: CASTPGGFYGYTF. As DNA, the CDR3 is TGTGCCAGTACCCCAGGGGGATTCTATGGCTACACCTTC. This rearrangement joins TRBV19 to TRBJ1-2, with TRBD1 matching over 7 bases. This CDR3 contains 13 residues. The junction had 6 bases not matched to a gene; V was cut back by 7 bases and J by 4 bases. Germline CDR1 is LNHDA and CDR2 is SQIVND (reference sequence).

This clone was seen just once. The CDR3 DNA follows: TGTGCCAGCAGCCCAGGACTAGCTCTGCAGACCCAGTACTTC. Its translation is CASSPGLALQTQYF. The chain is built from TRBV7-2 and TRBJ2-5; 8 bases match TRBD2. Per germline, CDR1 SGHTA and CDR2 FQGNSA. The junction had 8 bases not matched to a gene; V was cut back by 5 bases and J by 6 bases. This CDR3 contains 14 residues. Complete variable domain (other parts from reference TRBV7-2 and TRBJ2-5): GAGVSQSPSNKVTEKGKDVELRCDPISGHTALYWYRQSLGQGLEFLIYFQGNSAPDKSGLPSDRFSAERTGGSVSTLTIQRTQQEDSAVYLCASSPGLALQTQYFGPGTRLLVL.

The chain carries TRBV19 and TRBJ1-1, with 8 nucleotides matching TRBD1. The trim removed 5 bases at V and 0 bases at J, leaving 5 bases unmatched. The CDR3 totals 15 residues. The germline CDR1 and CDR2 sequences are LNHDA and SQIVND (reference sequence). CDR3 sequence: CASSSPGQVNTEAFF. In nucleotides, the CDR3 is TGTGCCAGTAGTTCACCGGGACAGGTGAACACTGAAGCTTTCTTT.

The CDR3 reads CASSLTSGGQETQYF. CDR3 nucleotide sequence: TGTGCCAGCAGTTTAACTAGCGGGGGGCAAGAGACCCAGTACTTC. The V gene is TRBV6-2 or TRBV6-3, the J gene TRBJ2-5; 12 bases line up with TRBD2. Unmatched junction bases numbered 2, after V lost 4 bases and J lost 2 bases. CDR1 is MNHEY, CDR2 SVGEGT, per germline. The CDR3 covers 15 residues.